Following are 25 T cell receptor beta chains from one sample sequenced in a study of T cell responses to AZD1222 COVID-19 vaccine. Clones were read by immunoSEQ multiplex PCR, and TCRdb kept only the in-frame ones, dropping some. The sample has tens of thousands of clones, roughly 90% seen once; the top ten hold around 10%. The sample was peripheral blood, taken 28 days after the second AZD1222 dose. Every receptor here comes from an adult who received the AZD1222 COVID-19 vaccine.

The CDR3 is CSALPREEQFF. CDR3 in DNA: TGCAGCGCCCTCCCCCGGGAGGAGCAGTTCTTC. V is TRBV20-1 and J is TRBJ2-1; D may be TRBD2 (6 bases). The length of the CDR3 is 11 residues. Germline V CDR1 and CDR2: DFQATT, SNEGSKA (reference sequence).

The CDR3 DNA reads as TGTGCCAGCAGTGAAGTCCCAGTATGGGGACAGCCCCAGCATTTT. It specifies CASSEVPVWGQPQHF. The chain carries TRBV6-1 and TRBJ1-5; no definite D call. There are 15 residues in the CDR3. In germline, CDR1 is MNHNS, CDR2 SASEGT. V shed 1 base and J shed 7 bases, with 14 bases lying between them.

The chain joins TRBV19 to TRBJ1-4; D call uncertain. Germline values: CDR1 LNHDA, CDR2 SQIVND (reference sequence). The CDR3 totals 13 residues. Trimming stripped 0 bases from V and 5 bases from J, with 4 bases between. This CDR3 is CASSIDSNEKLFF. CDR3 nucleotide sequence: TGTGCCAGTAGTATAGACAGCAATGAAAAACTGTTTTTT.

The J gene is TRBJ1-2, the V gene TRBV18, with 9 positions matching TRBD1. The CDR3 extends over 14 amino acids. V shed 6 bases and J 4 bases; nucleotides not matched to a gene: 6. Germline lookup yields CDR1 KGHSH and CDR2 LQKENI. In nucleotides, the CDR3 is TGTGCCAGCTCCCCCGGGACAGGGATCTATGGCTACACCTTC. Translated, it gives CASSPGTGIYGYTF. Complete variable domain (other parts from reference TRBV18 and TRBJ1-2): NAGVMQNPRHLVRRRGQEARLRCSPMKGHSHVYWYRQLPEEGLKFMVYLQKENIIDESGMPKERFSAEFPKEGPSILRIQQVVRGDSAAYFCASSPGTGIYGYTFGSGTRLTVV.

The gene calls are TRBV19 and TRBJ1-1, with 8 nucleotides matching TRBD1. J gave up 2 bases and V 6 bases, and 11 bases lay outside the gene matches. CDR3 length equals 16 residues. Looked up from germline, CDR1 is LNHDA and CDR2 is SQIVND (reference sequence). The CDR3 region has the DNA TGTGCCAGTAGGACAACCGACAGGGGCTTTAACACTGAAGCTTTCTTT. It translates to CASRTTDRGFNTEAFF.

The rearrangement uses TRBV19 and TRBJ2-1; D ambiguous. Germline V gene sequence: CDR1 LNHDA, CDR2 SQIVND (reference sequence). The CDR3 spans 15 residues. V was pared by 1 base and J by 1 base, with 8 bases between. The CDR3 loop is CASSIGTTSYNEQFF. For the CDR3, the DNA is TGTGCCAGTAGTATAGGAACGACATCCTACAATGAGCAGTTCTTC.

V usage is TRBV28 and J usage is TRBJ2-7; D call uncertain. CDR1 MDHEN and CDR2 SYDVKM come from the germline V gene. The length of the CDR3 is 16 residues. The V and J ends lost 3 bases and 2 bases respectively, with 17 bases between them. The CDR3 protein is CASSFPWALGPYEQYF. CDR3 nucleotide sequence: TGTGCCAGCAGTTTCCCGTGGGCTCTCGGACCCTACGAGCAGTACTTC.

This rearrangement joins TRBV19 to TRBJ2-1; 9 bases agree with TRBD2. Trimming took 4 bases from V and 9 from J; bases not matched to a gene: 13. The CDR3 extends over 16 amino acids. CDR1 LNHDA and CDR2 SQIVND come from the germline V gene (reference sequence). Written as DNA, the CDR3 is TGTGCCAGTAGTACACCTAGCGGGACTAAACCGGGTGAGCAGTTCTTC. It encodes CASSTPSGTKPGEQFF.

This sequence joins TRBV4-1 and TRBJ2-7; D is perhaps TRBD1 or TRBD2 (6 bases each). V was cut by 1 base and J by 4 bases, with 14 bases left in between. Germline-derived CDR1 and CDR2 are MGHRA and YSYEKL. The CDR3 extends over 15 amino acids. CDR3 sequence (DNA): TGCGCCAGCAGCCAAGTACAAGGGGGGAGTTACGAGCAGTACTTC. This gives the protein CASSQVQGGSYEQYF.

The chain recombines TRBV6-2 or TRBV6-3 with TRBJ1-1; perhaps TRBD1 as D (5 bases). Germline CDR1 is MNHEY and CDR2 is SVGEGT. V lost 2 bases and J lost 2, with 6 bases in between. CDR3 length: 13 residues. The CDR3 DNA reads TGTGCCAGCAGTTACCAGGGCAACACTGAAGCTTTCTTT. This gives the protein CASSYQGNTEAFF.

This clone was observed a few times. The J gene is TRBJ1-2, the V gene TRBV13; D ambiguous. Per the germline V gene, CDR1 is PRHDT and CDR2 is FYEKMQ (reference sequence). V was shortened by 2 bases and J by 8 bases, with 12 bases between the two germline ends. The CDR3 runs to 13 residues. CDR3 protein: CASSLRPQEGYTF. The CDR3 DNA follows: TGTGCCAGCAGCTTACGGCCCCAAGAAGGCTACACCTTC.

Here the CDR3 reads CASRGAQGSNYGYTF. The CDR3 coding sequence is TGTGCCAGCAGGGGAGCACAGGGCTCGAACTATGGCTACACCTTC. The gene calls are TRBV6-5 and TRBJ1-2; D perhaps matches TRBD1 (6 bases). V shed 6 bases and J shed 2 bases, with 16 bases lying between them. The CDR3 consists of 15 residues. Germline V lookup: CDR1 MNHEY, CDR2 SVGAGI.

Only a few counts were recorded for this clone. The rearrangement joins TRBV7-8 to TRBJ2-7, with D uncertain. Trimming cost V 3 bases and J 6 bases, with 15 bases left between them. The germline V gene encodes CDR1 SGHVS and CDR2 FQNEAQ. There are 14 residues in the CDR3. Here the CDR3 DNA reads TGTGCCAGCAGCTTCGATAGTTTGCGCGGCGAGCAGTACTTC. Translated, it gives CASSFDSLRGEQYF.

The chain carries TRBV30 and TRBJ1-2; D possibly corresponds to TRBD1 (5 bases). The CDR3 runs 13 residues. The ends were cut back, 4 bases at V and 5 bases at J, with 14 bases in the middle. CDR1 and CDR2 (germline): GTSNPN, SVGIG (reference sequence). CDR3 sequence reads: CAWIKGYLYGYTF. The DNA of the CDR3 is TGTGCCTGGATCAAGGGGTACCTGTATGGCTACACCTTC.

V and J are TRBV18 and TRBJ2-2, with D perhaps matching TRBD1 (5 bases). V gave up 0 bases and J gave up 1 base, with 9 bases separating them. Germline V gene data show CDR1 as KGHSH and CDR2 as LQKENI. There are 16 residues in the CDR3. The CDR3 DNA reads TGTGCCAGCTCACCACCGGTTAGGGGGAACACCGGGGAGCTGTTTTTT. It is translated as CASSPPVRGNTGELFF.

The chain has TRBV10-3 and TRBJ2-2; D not resolved. The CDR3 has 12 amino acids. The germline CDR1 and CDR2 sequences are ENHRY and SYGVKD. V gave up 8 bases and J gave up 1 base, with 5 bases separating them. This chain's CDR3 is CAIGENTGELFF. The CDR3 coding sequence is TGTGCCATCGGGGAGAACACCGGGGAGCTGTTTTTT.

This clone was counted between two and nine times. This chain links TRBV7-9 with TRBJ2-1, with 10 bases aligning to TRBD2. Germline V gene sequence: CDR1 SEHNR, CDR2 FQNEAQ (reference sequence). CDR3 length equals 15 residues. V lost 5 bases to trimming and J lost 3 bases; unmatched junction nucleotides: 4. This CDR3 is CASSLTSGNYNEQFF. The CDR3 DNA reads as TGTGCCAGCAGCCTCACTAGCGGGAACTACAATGAGCAGTTCTTC. Full variable domain (rest looked up from reference TRBV7-9 and TRBJ2-1): DTGVSQNPRHKITKRGQNVTFRCDPISEHNRLYWYRQTLGQGPEFLTYFQNEAQLEKSRLLSDRFSAERPKGSFSTLEIQRTEQGDSAMYLCASSLTSGNYNEQFFGPGTRLTVL.

This rearrangement joins TRBV6-2 or TRBV6-3 to TRBJ2-1; D not certain. Trimming removed 2 bases from V and 7 bases from J, with 9 bases in between. Germline loops: CDR1 MNHEY, CDR2 SVGEGT. The CDR3 runs to 13 residues. The CDR3 DNA reads TGTGCCAGCAGTTACGGCCTGTTGAATGAGCAGTTCTTC. Its translation is CASSYGLLNEQFF.

V is TRBV5-1 and J is TRBJ1-4; D ambiguous. This CDR3 is built from 14 residues. V gave up 1 base and J gave up 0 bases, with 4 bases separating them. Germline CDR1 and CDR2: SGHRS and YFSETQ. CDR3 sequence reads: CASSLWTTNEKLFF. The DNA of the CDR3 is TGCGCCAGCAGCTTGTGGACAACTAATGAAAAACTGTTTTTT.

This chain connects TRBV10-2 to TRBJ2-7; no clear D gene. Trimming removed 4 bases at V and 0 bases at J, with 10 bases between. Germline V gene sequence: CDR1 WSHSY, CDR2 SAAADI. The CDR3 runs 14 residues. The CDR3 region has the DNA TGCGCCAGCAGTGCAACTTTGGGCTCCTACGAGCAGTACTTC. Its translation is CASSATLGSYEQYF.

The chain links TRBV6-4 to TRBJ1-2, with 7 bases that match TRBD1. Per germline, CDR1 MRHNA and CDR2 SNTAGT. This CDR3 comprises 14 residues. J lost 5 bases, V lost 0 bases, and 3 bases had no gene match. The CDR3 loop reads CASSDSYRGYGYTF. In DNA form, the CDR3 reads TGTGCCAGCAGTGACTCGTACAGGGGTTATGGCTACACCTTC.

The gene calls are TRBV27 and TRBJ2-2, with 11 bases identical to TRBD2. Germline V gene lookup returns CDR1 MNHEY and CDR2 SMNVEV (reference sequence). This CDR3 has 17 amino acids. Trimming cost V 3 bases and J 2 bases; bases outside gene matches: 5. The CDR3 here is CASSFLGLAGNTGELFF. The CDR3 bases are TGTGCCAGCAGTTTCCTAGGACTAGCGGGCAACACCGGGGAGCTGTTTTTT.

V and J are TRBV29-1 and TRBJ2-1; 11 positions agree with TRBD1. V gave up 3 bases and J gave up 8 bases; unmatched junction bases: 9. The CDR3 contains 15 residues. Germline lookup yields CDR1 SQVTM and CDR2 ANQGSEA. CDR3 nucleotides: TGCAGCGTTGACCCCCCGGACAGGGGGCAATATGAGCAGTTCTTC. This encodes CSVDPPDRGQYEQFF.

This sequence joins TRBV7-2 and TRBJ2-1; D remains ambiguous. V lost 5 bases and J lost 2, with 13 bases in between. Germline CDR1 SGHTA, CDR2 FQGNSA. The CDR3 has 15 amino acids. The CDR3 DNA sequence: TGTGCCAGCAGCCTTTCGGGCTATCCCTACAATGAGCAGTTCTTC. It yields the protein CASSLSGYPYNEQFF. Full variable domain (rest looked up from reference TRBV7-2 and TRBJ2-1): GAGVSQSPSNKVTEKGKDVELRCDPISGHTALYWYRQSLGQGLEFLIYFQGNSAPDKSGLPSDRFSAERTGGSVSTLTIQRTQQEDSAVYLCASSLSGYPYNEQFFGPGTRLTVL.

This chain uses TRBV9 with TRBJ1-6; TRBD1 matches at 8 bases. Germline-derived CDR1 and CDR2 are SGDLS and YYNGEE. The CDR3 is 14 amino acids. V lost 4 bases and J lost 14; bases outside the gene matches: 11. CDR3 sequence (DNA): TGTGCCAGCAGCAAGGACAGGGCCCGAGAGGCCCTCCACTTT. Translation: CASSKDRAREALHF.